This T cell receptor beta chain was documented in a study of identical twins (dated by TCRdb to 2016 to 2017). As for the study more broadly: The study deep-sequenced TCR alpha and beta repertoires from monozygotic twins, unrelated adults of various ages and cord blood to test whether fetal clonotypes persist. Replicate twin experiments were performed at different times using different library preparation protocols to rule out contamination.

Concerning this clonotype itself: The antigen it recognizes is unknown. No clone much larger than this one lies a single base away; base qualities are absent.

Broad study findings and their caveats: Out-of-frame TCR alpha sequences shared between twins showed an excess of low generation-probability sequences compared with coincidental sharing between unrelated individuals. Because the same donors could not be followed over many years, conclusions were based on cross-sectional statistical analysis. A weaker excess of twin sharing was found in beta out-of-frame sequences because the signal-to-noise ratio was lowered by fewer shared sequences. Fewer insertions were carried by abundant cord blood beta clonotypes, a similar but weaker trend appeared in young adult naive repertoires, and no such trend appeared in memory repertoires. Zero-insertion analyses could be partly confounded by invariant T cells such as MAIT and iNKT, though diverse VJ usage argued against such confounding for most clonotypes. Out-of-frame TCR alpha sharing in monozygotic twins was systematically underestimated by recombination models, whereas sharing between unrelated individuals was in agreement with the recombination models.

All donors were healthy Caucasians. Miltenyi CD45RO+ enrichment and human naive T-cell isolation kits were used to isolate memory (CD45RO+) and naive T cells from PBMC. V ends up 6 bases short and J 0 bases short, with an unmatched junction base count of 11. From the germline V gene, CDR1 is SQVTM and CDR2 is ANQGSEA. From the cysteine up to the phenylalanine, the CDR3 has a length of 16 residues. CDR3 DNA only is kept here, 48 bases in frame from base 1. Libraries were made using 5' RACE. Instrument on record: Illumina HiSeq 2000. Template switching added a universal primer binding site, and the final cDNA carried a unique molecular identifier that allowed TCR cDNA molecules to be counted accurately. First-strand cDNA for TCR alpha and beta chains was synthesized from specific primers in the conserved constant-segment region. Each cDNA library was double barcoded, with a SMART-Mk sample barcode plus Illumina barcodes, to control for contamination. Two successive PCR steps introduced TruSeq adapter sequences along with Illumina sample barcodes. Sequencing of the TCR alpha and beta cDNA libraries was done on the Illumina HiSeq platform using custom primers. The authors' analysis ran thus. Raw reads were processed with MiGEC to extract unique molecular identifiers, and MiXCR was used to determine CDR3 positions. For each individual, recombination models were inferred using an EM algorithm with the repgenHMM and IGoR tools. Shared clonotypes were analyzed with the tcR package in R, and sharing was normalized by the product of cloneset sizes. To study raw recombination without the effects of thymic and clonal selection, out-of-frame nonproductive sequences were analyzed. TCRdb reprocessing: public reads trimmed at Q25 with fastp, clones called with MiXCR, in-frame beta chains kept. Under each unique CDR3 protein, matching rows form one entry showing the most common genes and DNA. The V and J calls and clone size come from TCRdb's table, not from the authors' own analysis. In all, the sample holds about 100,000 distinct CDR3 sequences, and 4.5% to 6.5% of those were seen once. The ten most abundant clones make up about 12% of the sample.

The source is a woman aged 45-60 years in good health. The sequence joins TRBV29-1 to TRBJ2-5, and 9 bases in between align with TRBD1. Sequenced material: memory T cells sorted from blood. This specimen's cell subset or site label, interpreted: CD45RO+ enriched T cells. The DNA is TGCAGCGTAGGATACAGGGGGCGCGGGTACCAAGAGACCCAGTACTTC. It translates to CSVGYRGRGYQETQYF.